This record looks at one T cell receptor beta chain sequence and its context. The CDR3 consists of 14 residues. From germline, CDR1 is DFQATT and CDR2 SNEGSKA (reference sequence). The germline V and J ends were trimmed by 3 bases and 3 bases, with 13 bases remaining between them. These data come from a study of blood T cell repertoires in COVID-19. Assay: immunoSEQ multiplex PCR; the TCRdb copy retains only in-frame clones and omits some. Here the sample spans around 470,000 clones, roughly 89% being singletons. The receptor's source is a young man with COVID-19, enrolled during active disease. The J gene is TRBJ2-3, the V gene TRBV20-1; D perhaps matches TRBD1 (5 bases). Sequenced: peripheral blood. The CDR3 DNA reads TGCAGTGCTAGTACCAGGGCTAGTACAGATACGCAGTATTTT. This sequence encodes CSASTRASTDTQYF.